Following are 23 T cell receptor beta chains from one sample sequenced in a study of cytomegalovirus exposure and HLA in healthy donors. The PCR contained 60 Vbeta and 13 Jbeta primers. Assay: immunoSEQ multiplex PCR; the TCRdb copy retains only in-frame clones and omits some. Of hundreds of thousands of clones detected, 78% appear once; the ten largest clones hold around 4%. Sequencing input: PBMCs. These receptors originate from a male donor in good health and CMV-seronegative.

In its sample, this clone was seen once. The V and J genes are TRBV18 and TRBJ1-1; 7 nucleotides agree with TRBD1. The CDR3 runs 17 residues. The V segment lost 2 bases and the J segment 1 base; nucleotides outside the gene matches: 10. CDR1 is KGHSH and CDR2 is LQKENI in the germline V gene. The CDR3 reads CASSPKIPTGTNTEAFF. CDR3 coding DNA: TGTGCCAGCTCACCAAAAATTCCGACAGGGACGAACACTGAAGCTTTCTTT.

The chain is built from TRBV19 and TRBJ1-3, with a weak D call TRBD1 (5 bases). The germline CDR1 and CDR2 sequences are LNHDA and SQIVND (reference sequence). The CDR3 runs to 14 residues. Trimming removed 6 bases at V and 0 bases at J, with 9 bases between. CDR3: CASSDGGSGNTIYF. The DNA for the CDR3 is TGTGCCAGTAGCGACGGGGGCTCTGGAAACACCATATATTTT. Full variable domain (remainder filled in from reference TRBV19 and TRBJ1-3): DGGITQSPKYLFRKEGQNVTLSCEQNLNHDAMYWYRQDPGQGLRLIYYSQIVNDFQKGDIAEGYSVSREKKESFPLTVTSAQKNPTAFYLCASSDGGSGNTIYFGEGSWLTVV.

J is TRBJ1-1 and V is TRBV4-1; 8 positions agree with TRBD1. V was pared by 4 bases and J by 1 base, with 5 bases of the junction left unmatched. CDR1 MGHRA and CDR2 YSYEKL come from the germline V gene. The CDR3 loop spans 15 amino acids. The CDR3: CASSLHGQGNTEAFF. The CDR3 nucleotides read TGCGCCAGCAGCCTCCATGGACAGGGGAACACTGAAGCTTTCTTT.

The CDR3 region is CASSDRPGTVLNTEAFF. The CDR3 bases are TGTGCCAGCAGTGACCGTCCCGGGACAGTCCTGAACACTGAAGCTTTCTTT. The chain uses TRBV6-4 and TRBJ1-1, with 7 bases aligning to TRBD1. The CDR3 length is 17 residues. CDR1 and CDR2 (germline): MRHNA, SNTAGT. After removal of 2 bases from V and 0 bases from J, the junction contained 9 bases not matched to a gene.

This clone came up a few times. The chain recombines TRBV6-5 with TRBJ1-4; 8 bases are shared with TRBD1. Germline V CDR1 and CDR2: MNHEY, SVGAGI. Unmatched junction bases numbered 2, after V lost 4 bases and J lost 4 bases. There are 14 residues in the CDR3. Written as DNA, the CDR3 is TGTGCCAGCAGTTGGACAGGGTATAATGAAAAACTGTTTTTT. Translation: CASSWTGYNEKLFF.

The genes are TRBV7-3 and TRBJ1-1; D unclear. The CDR3 runs 14 residues. Germline V CDR1 and CDR2: SGHTA, FQGTGA. Trimming removed 2 bases from V and 2 bases from J, with 9 bases in between. The CDR3 coding sequence is TGTGCCAGCAGCTTACGACATTCAAACACTGAAGCTTTCTTT. Amino acids: CASSLRHSNTEAFF.

The rearrangement joins TRBV4-1 to TRBJ2-3; 9 bases line up with TRBD2. In germline, CDR1 is MGHRA, CDR2 YSYEKL. The CDR3 runs 18 residues. V trimming: 0 bases; J trimming: 6 bases; junction bases outside the gene matches: 13. For the CDR3, the DNA is TGCGCCAGCAGCCAAGATCAGGTGGGCGGGAGGGTTGTGGATACGCAGTATTTT. Translating it yields CASSQDQVGGRVVDTQYF.

J is TRBJ2-7 and V is TRBV9; 13 bases are shared with TRBD2. Germline CDR1 and CDR2: SGDLS and YYNGEE. Trimming removed 3 bases from V and 2 bases from J; junction bases left unmatched: 2. CDR3 length: 15 amino acids. The CDR3 DNA is TGTGCCAGCAGCGGGGGACTAGCGGGAACCTACGAGCAGTACTTC. Translating it yields CASSGGLAGTYEQYF.

V gene TRBV7-2 combines with J gene TRBJ2-4; D may be TRBD2 (5 bases). The germline V and J ends were trimmed by 1 base and 0 bases, with 16 bases remaining between them. The CDR3 consists of 18 residues. Germline V gene lookup returns CDR1 SGHTA and CDR2 FQGNSA. The CDR3 here is CASSLDIGGVLAKNIQYF. The DNA of the CDR3 is TGTGCCAGCAGCTTAGATATTGGAGGAGTCCTAGCCAAAAACATTCAGTACTTC.

The chain recombines TRBV5-6 with TRBJ2-7, with a tentative D call TRBD1 (6 bases). Germline V gene data show CDR1 as SGHDT and CDR2 as YYEEEE. Trimming removed 10 bases at V and 4 bases at J, with 18 bases between. The CDR3 is 13 amino acids. The CDR3 DNA is TGTGCCTGCTCTTGGGGGCCGGAATACGAGCAGTACTTC. This encodes CACSWGPEYEQYF.

The V call is TRBV2, the J call TRBJ2-7; 8 bases map to TRBD2. Germline V gene data show CDR1 as SNHLY and CDR2 as FYNNEI. This CDR3 is 13 amino acids long. V shed 7 bases, J shed 3 bases, and the junction held 5 bases outside the gene matches. CDR3 in amino acids: CASTRGANYEQYF. The CDR3 DNA is TGTGCCAGCACGCGGGGGGCGAACTACGAGCAGTACTTC.

CDR3 DNA sequence: TGTGCCAGCAGTTCAGGGGGCTGGAATGAAAAACTGTTTTTT. Its protein is CASSSGGWNEKLFF. V gene TRBV28 combines with J gene TRBJ1-4; the match to TRBD1 covers 8 bases. There are 14 residues in the CDR3. Germline V CDR1 and CDR2: MDHEN, SYDVKM. V shed 4 bases and J 5 bases; nucleotides not matched to a gene: 3.

A single count supports this clone. This sequence joins TRBV27 and TRBJ1-2; maybe TRBD1 (5 bases). The germline V gene encodes CDR1 MNHEY and CDR2 SMNVEV (reference sequence). CDR3 length: 12 amino acids. The ends were cut back, 8 bases at V and 4 bases at J, with 11 bases in the middle. Here the CDR3 reads CASRDRGYGYTF. CDR3 bases: TGTGCCAGCCGCGACAGAGGCTATGGCTACACCTTC.

The V gene is TRBV18, the J gene TRBJ1-5, with TRBD1 identical over 11 bases. This CDR3 contains 16 residues. Trimming cost V 3 bases and J 5 bases; bases outside gene matches: 6. The germline V gene encodes CDR1 KGHSH and CDR2 LQKENI. CDR3 protein: CASSPAGQGADQPQHF. The CDR3, as DNA: TGTGCCAGCTCACCGGCCGGACAGGGGGCTGATCAGCCCCAGCATTTT.

This clone has just a few counts. The chain combines TRBV2 with TRBJ2-3, with D tentatively TRBD1 (6 bases). Germline values: CDR1 SNHLY, CDR2 FYNNEI. This CDR3 is 15 amino acids long. Trimming stripped 6 bases from V and 2 bases from J, with 15 bases between. This CDR3 reads CASSLRGSDTDTQYF. The CDR3 DNA is TGTGCCAGCAGCCTAAGGGGGTCAGACACAGATACGCAGTATTTT.

This chain uses TRBV28 with TRBJ2-5; 9 bases are shared with TRBD1. The DNA end favors TRBJ2-7, so the J call may be wrong. Germline values: CDR1 MDHEN, CDR2 SYDVKM. There are 15 residues in the CDR3. This chain's CDR3 is CASSRGGQGSYEQYF. CDR3 nucleotides: TGTGCCAGCAGTCGAGGCGGACAGGGGTCCTACGAGCAGTACTTC.

The chain has TRBV5-1 and TRBJ2-7; TRBD2 aligns across 8 bases. The germline CDR1 and CDR2 sequences are SGHRS and YFSETQ. With 5 bases clipped from V and 6 bases from J, the junction kept 10 bases outside the gene matches. This CDR3 has 14 amino acids. The CDR3 reads CASSRSGRRGEQYF. CDR3 DNA: TGCGCCAGCAGTCGCAGCGGGAGAAGGGGCGAGCAGTACTTC. Full variable domain (remainder filled in from reference TRBV5-1 and TRBJ2-7): KAGVTQTPRYLIKTRGQQVTLSCSPISGHRSVSWYQQTPGQGLQFLFEYFSETQRNKGNFPGRFSGRQFSNSRSEMNVSTLELGDSALYLCASSRSGRRGEQYFGPGTRLTVT.

The genes are TRBV9 and TRBJ2-7; TRBD1 matches 10 bases. The germline gives CDR1 SGDLS, CDR2 YYNGEE. The CDR3 has 15 amino acids. The V and J ends lost 3 bases and 5 bases, in that order; junction bases with no gene match: 8. As DNA, the CDR3 is TGTGCCAGCAGCGCGGACAGGGGGATGGTTAACGAGCAGTACTTC. This codes for CASSADRGMVNEQYF.

The chain links TRBV6-5 to TRBJ2-7; D possibly corresponds to TRBD2 (6 bases). Trimming removed 8 bases from V and 2 bases from J, with 16 bases in between. The CDR3 sequence is 14 residues long. Looked up from germline, CDR1 is MNHEY and CDR2 is SVGAGI. DNA for the CDR3: TGTGCCAGCGATCCGTCCGGCGGGGCCTACGAGCAGTACTTC. Residues: CASDPSGGAYEQYF.

The gene calls are TRBV1 and TRBJ2-7; the table gives TRBD2 as D, unverified against the DNA. TRBV1 is deemed a pseudogene. The CDR3 spans 15 residues. CDR3 in DNA: TGCACCAGCAGATATATGGCTAGGCACTCCTACGAGCAGTACTTC. It translates to CTSRYMARHSYEQYF.

The V call is TRBV10-3, the J call TRBJ2-7; the match to TRBD2 covers 9 bases. V dropped 0 bases and J dropped 5; count of bases not matched to a gene: 2. In germline, CDR1 is ENHRY, CDR2 SYGVKD. CDR3 size: 14 residues. In DNA, the CDR3 is TGTGCCATCAGTGAGTCAAGCGGGAGGAACGAGCAGTACTTC. Its protein is CAISESSGRNEQYF.

This clone was counted a few times. This chain uses TRBV5-4 with TRBJ2-7; 10 nucleotides agree with TRBD1. From germline, CDR1 is SGHNT and CDR2 YYREEE (reference sequence). The CDR3 runs 13 residues. Trimming removed 4 bases from V and 3 bases from J; junction bases left unmatched: 1. The CDR3 sequence: CASSRDRGYEQYF. The CDR3 DNA reads TGTGCCAGCAGCCGGGACAGGGGCTACGAGCAGTACTTC.

This clone was observed a few times. The chain has TRBV2 and TRBJ1-3, with D unclear. The V gene lost 7 bases and the J gene lost 0 bases, with 13 bases spanning the gap. This CDR3 comprises 15 residues. The germline V gene encodes CDR1 SNHLY and CDR2 FYNNEI. CDR3 loop: CASTREGGSGNTIYF. The DNA of the CDR3 is TGTGCCAGCACCCGGGAAGGTGGCTCTGGAAACACCATATATTTT.